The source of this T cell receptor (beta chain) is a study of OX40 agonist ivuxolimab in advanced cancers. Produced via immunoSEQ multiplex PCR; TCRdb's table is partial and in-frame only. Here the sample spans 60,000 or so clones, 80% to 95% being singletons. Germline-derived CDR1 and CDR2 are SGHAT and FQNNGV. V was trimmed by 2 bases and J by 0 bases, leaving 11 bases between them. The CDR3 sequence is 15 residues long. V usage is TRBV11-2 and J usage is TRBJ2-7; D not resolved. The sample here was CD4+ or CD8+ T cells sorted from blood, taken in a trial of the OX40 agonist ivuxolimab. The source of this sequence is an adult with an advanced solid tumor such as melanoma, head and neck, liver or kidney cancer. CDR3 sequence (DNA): TGTGCCAGCAGCTTAACCTCACGGTCCTCCTACGAGCAGTACTTC. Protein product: CASSLTSRSSYEQYF.